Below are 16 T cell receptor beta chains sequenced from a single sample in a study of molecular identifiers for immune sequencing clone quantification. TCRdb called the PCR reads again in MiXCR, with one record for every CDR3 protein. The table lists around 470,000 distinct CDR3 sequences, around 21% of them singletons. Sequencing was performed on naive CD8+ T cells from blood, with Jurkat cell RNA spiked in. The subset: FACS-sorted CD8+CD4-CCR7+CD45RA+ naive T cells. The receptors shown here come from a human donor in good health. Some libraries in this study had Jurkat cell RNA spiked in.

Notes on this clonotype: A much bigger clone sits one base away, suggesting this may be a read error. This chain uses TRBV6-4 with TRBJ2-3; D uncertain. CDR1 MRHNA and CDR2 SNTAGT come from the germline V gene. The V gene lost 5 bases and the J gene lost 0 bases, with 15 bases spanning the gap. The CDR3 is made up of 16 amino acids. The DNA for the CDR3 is TGTGCCAGCAGTAAGAGTGGGGAATTTAGCACAGATACGCAGTATTTT. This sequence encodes CASSKSGEFSTDTQYF.

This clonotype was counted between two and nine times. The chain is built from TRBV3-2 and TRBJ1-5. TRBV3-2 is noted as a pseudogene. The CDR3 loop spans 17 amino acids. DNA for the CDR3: TGTGCCAGCAGCCAAGATCTGCCTAGATGCCGAAATCAGCCCCAGCATTTT. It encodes CASSQDLPRCRNQPQHF.

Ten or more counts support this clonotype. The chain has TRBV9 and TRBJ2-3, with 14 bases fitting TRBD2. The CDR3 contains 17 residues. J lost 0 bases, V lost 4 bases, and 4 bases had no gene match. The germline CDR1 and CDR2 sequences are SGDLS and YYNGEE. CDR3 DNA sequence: TGTGCCAGCAGCAGGGGACTAGCGGGGGCGAGCACAGATACGCAGTATTTT. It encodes CASSRGLAGASTDTQYF.

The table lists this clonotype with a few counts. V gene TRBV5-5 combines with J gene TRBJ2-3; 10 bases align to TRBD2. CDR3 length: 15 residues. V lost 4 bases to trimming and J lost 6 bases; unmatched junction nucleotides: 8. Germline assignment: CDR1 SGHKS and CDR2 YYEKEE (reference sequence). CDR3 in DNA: TGTGCCAGCAGCCCCAAGCGGGGGGGCCAGGATACGCAGTATTTT. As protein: CASSPKRGGQDTQYF.

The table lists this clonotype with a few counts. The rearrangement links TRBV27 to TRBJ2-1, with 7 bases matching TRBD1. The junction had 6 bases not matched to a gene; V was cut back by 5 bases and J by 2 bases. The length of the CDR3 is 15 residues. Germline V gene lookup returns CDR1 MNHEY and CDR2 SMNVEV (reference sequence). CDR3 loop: CASSPGTATYNEQFF. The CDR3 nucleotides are TGTGCCAGCAGTCCCGGGACAGCTACCTACAATGAGCAGTTCTTC.

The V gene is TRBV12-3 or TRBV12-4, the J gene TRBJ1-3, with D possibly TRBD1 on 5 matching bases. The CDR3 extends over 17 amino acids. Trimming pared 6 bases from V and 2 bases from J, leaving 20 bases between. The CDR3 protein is CASSQQPQGVPGNTIYF. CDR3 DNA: TGTGCCAGCAGCCAACAACCTCAGGGCGTACCTGGAAACACCATATATTTT.

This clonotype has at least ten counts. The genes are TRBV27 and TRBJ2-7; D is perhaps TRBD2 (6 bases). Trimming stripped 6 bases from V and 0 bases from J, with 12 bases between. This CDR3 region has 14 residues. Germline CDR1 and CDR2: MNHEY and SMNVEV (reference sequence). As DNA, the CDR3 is TGTGCCAGCAGCTTTAGCGGCAGCTCCTACGAGCAGTACTTC. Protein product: CASSFSGSSYEQYF.

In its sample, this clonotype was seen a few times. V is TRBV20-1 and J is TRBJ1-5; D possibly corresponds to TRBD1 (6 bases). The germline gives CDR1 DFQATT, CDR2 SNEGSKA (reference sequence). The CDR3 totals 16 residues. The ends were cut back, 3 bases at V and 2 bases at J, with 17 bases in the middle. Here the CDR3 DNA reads TGCAGTGCTAGGACCCTTCGGGGGGCTCGCAATCAGCCCCAGCATTTT. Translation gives CSARTLRGARNQPQHF.

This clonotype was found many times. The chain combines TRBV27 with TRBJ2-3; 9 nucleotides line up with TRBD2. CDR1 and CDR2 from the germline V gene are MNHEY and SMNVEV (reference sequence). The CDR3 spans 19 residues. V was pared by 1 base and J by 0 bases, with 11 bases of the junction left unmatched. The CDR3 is CASSLFGGRAGTSTDTQYF. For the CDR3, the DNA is TGTGCCAGCAGTTTATTCGGCGGGAGGGCCGGGACGAGCACAGATACGCAGTATTTT.

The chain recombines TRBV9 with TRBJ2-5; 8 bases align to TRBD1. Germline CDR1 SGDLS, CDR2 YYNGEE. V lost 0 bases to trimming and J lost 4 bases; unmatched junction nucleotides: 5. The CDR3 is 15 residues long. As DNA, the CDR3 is TGTGCCAGCAGCGTAGTCTCAGGGGGCAGAGAGACCCAGTACTTC. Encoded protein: CASSVVSGGRETQYF. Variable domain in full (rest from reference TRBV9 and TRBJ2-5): DSGVTQTPKHLITATGQRVTLRCSPRSGDLSVYWYQQSLDQGLQFLIQYYNGEERAKGNILERFSAQQFPDLHSELNLSSLELGDSALYFCASSVVSGGRETQYFGPGTRLLVL.

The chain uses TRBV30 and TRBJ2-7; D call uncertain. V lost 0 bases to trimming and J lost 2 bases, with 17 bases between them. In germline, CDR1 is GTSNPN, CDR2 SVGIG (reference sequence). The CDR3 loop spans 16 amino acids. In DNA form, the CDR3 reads TGTGCCTGGAGTGTACCATCCCGCTTAGGGACCTACGAGCAGTACTTC. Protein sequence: CAWSVPSRLGTYEQYF.

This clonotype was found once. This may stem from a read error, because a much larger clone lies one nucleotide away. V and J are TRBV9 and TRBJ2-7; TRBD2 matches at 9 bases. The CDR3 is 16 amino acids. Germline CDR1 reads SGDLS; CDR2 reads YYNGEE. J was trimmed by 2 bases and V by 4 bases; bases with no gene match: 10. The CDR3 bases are TGTGCCAGCAGCTCCCGAGGTGGGACTAGCCCCTACGAGCAGTACTTC. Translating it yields CASSSRGGTSPYEQYF.

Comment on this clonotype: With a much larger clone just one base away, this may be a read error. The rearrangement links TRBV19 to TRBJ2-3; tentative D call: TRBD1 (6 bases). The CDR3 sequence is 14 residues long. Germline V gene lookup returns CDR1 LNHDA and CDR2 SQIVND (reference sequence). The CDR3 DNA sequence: TGTGCCAGTAGTGGATGGACAGAAACAGGTACGCAGTATTTT. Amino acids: CASSGWTETGTQYF. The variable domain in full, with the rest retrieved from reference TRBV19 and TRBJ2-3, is DGGITQSPKYLFRKEGQNVTLSCEQNLNHDAMYWYRQDPGQGLRLIYYSQIVNDFQKGDIAEGYSVSREKKESFPLTVTSAQKNPTAFYLCASSGWTETGTQYFGPGTRLTVL.

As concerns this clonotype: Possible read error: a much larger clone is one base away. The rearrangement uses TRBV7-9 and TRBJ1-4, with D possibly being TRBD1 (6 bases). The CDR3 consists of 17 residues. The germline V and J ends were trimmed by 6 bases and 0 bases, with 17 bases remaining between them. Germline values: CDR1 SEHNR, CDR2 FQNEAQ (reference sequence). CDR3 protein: CASSPDGGHATNEKLFF. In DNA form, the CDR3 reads TGTGCCAGCAGTCCAGACGGGGGGCATGCAACTAATGAAAAACTGTTTTTT. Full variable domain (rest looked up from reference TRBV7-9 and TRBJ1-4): DTGVSQNPRHKITKRGQNVTFRCDPISEHNRLYWYRQTLGQGPEFLTYFQNEAQLEKSRLLSDRFSAERPKGSFSTLEIQRTEQGDSAMYLCASSPDGGHATNEKLFFGSGTQLSVL.

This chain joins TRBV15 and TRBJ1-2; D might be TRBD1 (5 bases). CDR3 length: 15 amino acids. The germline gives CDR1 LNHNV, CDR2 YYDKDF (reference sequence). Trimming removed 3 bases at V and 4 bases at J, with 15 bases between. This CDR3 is CATSSDRILGYGYTF. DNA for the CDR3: TGTGCCACCAGCAGCGACAGAATACTTGGCTATGGCTACACCTTC.

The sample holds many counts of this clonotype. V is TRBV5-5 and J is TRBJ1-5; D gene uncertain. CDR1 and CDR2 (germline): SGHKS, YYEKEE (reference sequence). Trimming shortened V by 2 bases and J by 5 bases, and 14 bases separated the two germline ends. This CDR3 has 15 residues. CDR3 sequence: CASSLLGLLYQPQHF. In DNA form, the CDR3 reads TGTGCCAGCAGCTTATTAGGTTTACTCTATCAGCCCCAGCATTTT.